The 10 T cell receptor beta chains below all came from one sample that was sequenced in a study of vaccination effects on CD4 cells after COVID-19. Some clones are missing from TCRdb's copy, which holds only in-frame ones; the method was immunoSEQ multiplex PCR. The profile covers approximately 24,000 clones, with more than 70% appearing a single time and roughly 17% taken by the ten largest. These receptors lack a known antigen. Sequencing followed a ViraFEST assay step that expanded antigen-specific CD4+ T cells with viral peptide pools. Isolation of CD4+ T cells took place after approximately ten days of culture. This individual contracted SARS-CoV-2 between March and December 2020, as verified by PCR. Specimen: CD4+ T cells from PBMCs cultured with SARS-CoV-2 spike peptides, collected before COVID-19 vaccination. The receptors originated from a human donor who had a prior SARS-CoV-2 infection.

The gene calls are TRBV7-6 and TRBJ1-2; 9 positions agree with TRBD1. Unmatched junction bases numbered 18, after V lost 0 bases and J lost 1 base. CDR3 size: 21 residues. CDR1 is SGHVS, CDR2 FNYEAQ, per germline. The CDR3 bases are TGTGCCAGCAGCTTAGCGCGGGACACTATCGGACAGGGGCGATATAACTATGGCTACACCTTC. Translating it yields CASSLARDTIGQGRYNYGYTF. The whole variable domain, remainder taken from reference TRBV7-6 and TRBJ1-2, is GAGVSQSPRYKVTKRGQDVALRCDPISGHVSLYWYRQALGQGPEFLTYFNYEAQQDKSGLPNDRFSAERPEGSISTLTIQRTEQRDSAMYRCASSLARDTIGQGRYNYGYTFGSGTRLTVV.

In its sample, this clone was seen a few times. The CDR3 nucleotides are TGCGCCAGCAGCCAGGCCTGGAACTATGGCTACACCTTC. Translated, it gives CASSQAWNYGYTF. V and J are TRBV4-3 and TRBJ1-2; D ambiguous. CDR1 and CDR2 from the germline V gene are LGHNA and YSLEER. The germline V and J ends were trimmed by 3 bases and 2 bases, with 7 bases remaining between them. The CDR3 length is 13 residues.

The genes are TRBV29-1 and TRBJ1-2, with D possibly matching TRBD1 (5 bases). The CDR3 totals 14 residues. V was cut by 7 bases and J by 6 bases, with 21 bases left in between. Germline V gene sequence: CDR1 SQVTM, CDR2 ANQGSEA. CDR3 sequence reads: CSGGGDAGAHGYTF. CDR3 coding DNA: TGCAGCGGGGGCGGCGACGCCGGGGCGCATGGCTACACCTTC.

The rearrangement joins TRBV4-3 to TRBJ2-7; D is unclear. The CDR3 extends over 16 amino acids. Germline assignment: CDR1 LGHNA and CDR2 YSLEER. V was shortened by 0 bases and J by 2 bases, with 14 bases between the two germline ends. The CDR3 DNA sequence: TGCGCCAGCAGCCAAGATCTCAGAAGGGCTACCTACGAGCAGTACTTC. This sequence encodes CASSQDLRRATYEQYF.

The V call is TRBV18, the J call TRBJ2-3; TRBD2 might be the D (6 bases). Germline CDR1 and CDR2: KGHSH and LQKENI. V gave up 0 bases and J gave up 3 bases, with 16 bases separating them. The CDR3 sequence is 17 residues long. The CDR3 here is CASSPPRRDLRTDTQYF. The CDR3, as DNA: TGTGCCAGCTCACCACCGCGGCGGGACCTCCGAACAGATACGCAGTATTTT.

This chain uses TRBV2 with TRBJ2-2; D is uncertain. V was pared by 8 bases and J by 1 base, with 8 bases between. Germline V CDR1 and CDR2: SNHLY, FYNNEI. CDR3 length: 13 residues. This CDR3 is CASGLENTGELFF. The CDR3 nucleotides are TGTGCCAGCGGATTAGAGAACACCGGGGAGCTGTTTTTT.

The J gene is TRBJ2-5, the V gene TRBV5-1; tentatively, D is TRBD2 (6 bases). V was cut by 0 bases and J by 5 bases, with 17 bases left in between. The CDR3 is 16 residues long. Germline CDR1 reads SGHRS; CDR2 reads YFSETQ. The CDR3 loop is CASSLGGIAEGETQYF. The CDR3 DNA follows: TGCGCCAGCAGCTTGGGGGGAATAGCGGAGGGGGAGACCCAGTACTTC.

This chain joins TRBV19 and TRBJ1-2; no clear D gene. The length of the CDR3 is 13 residues. V lost 3 bases and J lost 0, with 5 bases in between. Germline CDR1 and CDR2: LNHDA and SQIVND (reference sequence). CDR3 coding DNA: TGTGCCAGTAGTATGGAGGCTAACTATGGCTACACCTTC. Translating it yields CASSMEANYGYTF.

In this sample, this clone turned up once. The chain links TRBV18 to TRBJ2-5; a possible D gene is TRBD2 (6 bases). The CDR3 sequence is 14 residues long. Germline values: CDR1 KGHSH, CDR2 LQKENI. V shed 2 bases and J shed 5 bases, with 12 bases lying between them. The CDR3 reads CASSPTGVRETQYF. The CDR3, as DNA: TGTGCCAGCTCACCAACGGGAGTACGGGAGACCCAGTACTTC.

The V call is TRBV5-1, the J call TRBJ1-3; D unresolved. This CDR3 is 16 amino acids long. The ends were cut back, 5 bases at V and 0 bases at J, with 15 bases in the middle. CDR1 is SGHRS, CDR2 YFSETQ, per germline. CDR3 sequence reads: CASRPKEGGSGNTIYF. The CDR3 nucleotides read TGCGCCAGCAGACCGAAAGAGGGTGGCTCTGGAAACACCATATATTTT. Supplemented by reference TRBV5-1 and TRBJ1-3, the full variable domain reads KAGVTQTPRYLIKTRGQQVTLSCSPISGHRSVSWYQQTPGQGLQFLFEYFSETQRNKGNFPGRFSGRQFSNSRSEMNVSTLELGDSALYLCASRPKEGGSGNTIYFGEGSWLTVV.